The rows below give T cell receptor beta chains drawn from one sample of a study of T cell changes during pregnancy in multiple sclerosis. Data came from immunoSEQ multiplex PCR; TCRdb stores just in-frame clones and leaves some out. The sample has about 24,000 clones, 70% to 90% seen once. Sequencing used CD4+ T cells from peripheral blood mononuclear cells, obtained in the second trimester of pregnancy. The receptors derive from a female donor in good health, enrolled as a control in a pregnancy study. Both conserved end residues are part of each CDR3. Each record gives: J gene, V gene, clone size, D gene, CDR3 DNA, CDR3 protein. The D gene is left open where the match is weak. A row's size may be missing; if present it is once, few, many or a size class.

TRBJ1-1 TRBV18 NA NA TGTGCCAGCTCACCTTTGGGGGGGCAAGACACTGAAGCTTTCTTT CASSPLGGQDTEAFF
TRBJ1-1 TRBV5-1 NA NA TGCGCCAGCAGCTTAACTGGGGCCACTGAAGCTTTCTTT CASSLTGATEAFF
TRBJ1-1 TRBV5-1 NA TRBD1 TGCGCCAGCAGTCAACGCCGACAGGGGGGGAGGAACACTGAAGCTTTCTTT CASSQRRQGGRNTEAFF
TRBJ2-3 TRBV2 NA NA TGTGCCAGCGGGCCCCGATCGGGGGACACAGATACGCAGTATTTT CASGPRSGDTDTQYF
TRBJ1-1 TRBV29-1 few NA TGCAGCGTTAGTAGGGGCTACACTGAAGCTTTCTTT CSVSRGYTEAFF
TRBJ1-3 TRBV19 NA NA TGTGCCAGCGGACTATGGAACACCATATATTTT CASGLWNTIYF
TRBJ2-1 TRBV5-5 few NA TGTGCCAGCAGCTTGGTCCATAGCAATGAGCAGTTCTTC CASSLVHSNEQFF
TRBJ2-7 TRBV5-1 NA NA TGCGCCAGCAGCCCTAACAGGGAGATGTCCTACGAGCAGTACTTC CASSPNREMSYEQYF
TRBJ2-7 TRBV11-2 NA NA TGTGCCAGCAGCTCTCCGCTCAGGGAGGTCATTTACGAGCAGTACTTC CASSSPLREVIYEQYF
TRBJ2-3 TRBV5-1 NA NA TGCGCCAGCAGCTTGGGTGACAGTAGAGTTACAGATACGCAGTATTTT CASSLGDSRVTDTQYF
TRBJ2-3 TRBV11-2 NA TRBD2 TGTGCCAGCAGCTTAAGTCCTAGCGGGGCGGGCACAGATACGCAGTATTTT CASSLSPSGAGTDTQYF
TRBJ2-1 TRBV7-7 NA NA TGTGCCAGCAGCCAGGAGGAGTGGGGCTCCTACAATGAGCAGTTCTTC CASSQEEWGSYNEQFF
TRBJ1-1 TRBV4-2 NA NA TGTGCCAGCAGCCAAGAAAGTACGGTGCTCACTGAAGCTTTCTTT CASSQESTVLTEAFF
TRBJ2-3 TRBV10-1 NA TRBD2 TGCGCCAGCAGTGAGTCGATTAGCGGGAAATCAAGCTTAATCACAGATACGCAGTATTTT CASSESISGKSSLITDTQYF
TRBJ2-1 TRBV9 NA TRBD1 TGTGCCAGCGCCCGGACAGGGGTTTACAATGAGCAGTTCTTC CASARTGVYNEQFF
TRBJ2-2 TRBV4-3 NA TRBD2 TGCGCCAGCAGCCAAGGGGGGCTAGCGGGGGGATCCGGGGAGCTGTTTTTT CASSQGGLAGGSGELFF
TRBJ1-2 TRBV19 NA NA TGTGCCAGTAGAGGGGTCCGGGGCTACACCTTC CASRGVRGYTF
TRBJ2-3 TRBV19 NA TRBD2 TGTGCCAGTAGTCGTCGACTAGCTATTAGCACAGATACGCAGTATTTT CASSRRLAISTDTQYF
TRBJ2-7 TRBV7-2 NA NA TGTGCCAGCAGCTTAGCTCCAGGTCCCCTCTCCTACGAGCAGTACTTC CASSLAPGPLSYEQYF
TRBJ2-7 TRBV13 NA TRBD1 TGTGCCAGCAGCTTATGGACAGGATCACTTTACGAGCAGTACTTC CASSLWTGSLYEQYF
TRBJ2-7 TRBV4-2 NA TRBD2 TGTGCCAGCAGCCAAGATTCAGGAGGACTAGCACGTTCCTACGAGCAGTACTTC CASSQDSGGLARSYEQYF
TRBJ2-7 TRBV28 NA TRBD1 TGTGCCAGCAGTTTCCGGGACAGGATAACCTACGAGCAGTACTTC CASSFRDRITYEQYF
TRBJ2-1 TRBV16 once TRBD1 TGTGCCAGCAGCCAAAGGGTGGCAGGGGGCTTCAATGAGCAGTTCTTC CASSQRVAGGFNEQFF
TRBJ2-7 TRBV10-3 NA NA TGTGCCATCAGTGAGCCCAACAGGGTGGGGACCTACGAGCAGTACTTC CAISEPNRVGTYEQYF
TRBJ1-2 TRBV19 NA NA TGTGCCAGTAGTGTCGGACAGTTTTTGAACTATGGCTACACCTTC CASSVGQFLNYGYTF
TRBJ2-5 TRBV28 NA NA TGTGCCAGCAGTTGGCCGCCGGGGGAGACCCAGTACTTC CASSWPPGETQYF
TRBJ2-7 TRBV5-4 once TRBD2 TGTGCCAGCAGCTTGGCCGGGGGGGCCCTTGGCGAGCAGTACTTC CASSLAGGALGEQYF
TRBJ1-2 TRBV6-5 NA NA TGTGCCAGCAGTCCTCAGGGGTATGGCTACACCTTC CASSPQGYGYTF
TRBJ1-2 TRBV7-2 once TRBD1 TGTGCCAGCAGCTTAGGGTTCGGGACAGGGGATGGCTACACCTTC CASSLGFGTGDGYTF